A single sample gave rise to the 5 T cell receptor beta chains below, sequenced in a study of blood T cell repertoires in COVID-19 (dated by TCRdb to about 2020). Library method: the immunoSEQ multiplex PCR assay. TCRdb took this table from immuneACCESS and kept in-frame rearrangements with V and J called. Such tables lack part of the clones; where checked against another copy, unresolved V genes explain under half of the gap, and the rest is unexplained. This sample is represented by about 300,000 clones; nearly 90% of them were singletons. The ten largest clones take up under 6% of the sample. Input material: PBMCs or T cells enriched from blood (not recorded which). The origin of the receptors is a woman in her twenties or thirties who had recovered from COVID-19.

DNA for the CDR3: TGTGCCAGCACCCGCCTAGGTGGCTACACCTTC. Its translation is CASTRLGGYTF. V is TRBV12-3 or TRBV12-4 and J is TRBJ1-2; D call uncertain. The CDR3 is 11 residues long. V was clipped by 7 bases and J by 7 bases, with 10 bases between them.

This clone came up once. The chain uses TRBV7-9 and TRBJ1-1; TRBD1 matches 7 bases. Germline V gene sequence: CDR1 SEHNR, CDR2 FQNEAQ (reference sequence). V gave up 5 bases and J gave up 4 bases; unmatched junction bases: 10. The CDR3 runs 15 residues. CDR3 nucleotide sequence: TGTGCCAGCAGCCCACGGACAGGCGAGAGCACTGAAGCTTTCTTT. It yields the protein CASSPRTGESTEAFF.

This clone turned up a few times. The chain has TRBV19 and TRBJ1-1; 8 bases are a match to TRBD1. Germline CDR1 is LNHDA and CDR2 is SQIVND (reference sequence). The CDR3 loop spans 18 amino acids. V trimming: 6 bases; J trimming: 5 bases; junction bases outside the gene matches: 20. CDR3 in amino acids: CASSPKLIRGQSWTEAFF. CDR3 nucleotide sequence: TGTGCCAGTAGCCCGAAACTAATCAGGGGGCAGTCTTGGACTGAAGCTTTCTTT.

This clone was recorded a few times. The rearrangement joins TRBV5-4 to TRBJ2-4; D remains ambiguous. Germline V CDR1 and CDR2: SGHNT, YYREEE (reference sequence). The CDR3 sequence is 14 residues long. Trimming removed 1 base from V and 0 bases from J, with 5 bases in between. Here the CDR3 DNA reads TGTGCCAGCAGCTTGAAGCTAGCCAAAAACATTCAGTACTTC. Residues: CASSLKLAKNIQYF.

The rearrangement uses TRBV9 and TRBJ2-3; 10 bases map to TRBD2. After removal of 4 bases from V and 4 bases from J, the junction contained 9 bases not matched to a gene. Germline V gives CDR1 SGDLS, CDR2 YYNGEE. This CDR3 region has 16 residues. The chain's CDR3 is CASSTSLAGVSDTQYF. CDR3 in DNA: TGTGCCAGCAGCACTAGTCTAGCGGGGGTGTCAGATACGCAGTATTTT.